The rows below give T cell receptor beta chains drawn from one sample of a study of blood T cell repertoires in COVID-19. Data came from immunoSEQ multiplex PCR; TCRdb stores just in-frame clones and leaves some out. Of approximately 170,000 clones listed, approximately 82% are singletons. The source material was PBMCs or T cells enriched from blood (not recorded which). The receptors stem from a woman aged 50 to 60 who had recovered from COVID-19. Each CDR3 is given with its conserved first and last residue. D genes are given only for firm matches. Clone sizes are given selectively: once, few, many, or a class where the clone is expanded.

j_call,clone_size,v_call,d_call,cdr3_aa,cdr3_nt
TRBJ1-5,NA,TRBV6-5,TRBD1,CASSSDRGGNQPQHF,TGTGCCAGCAGTTCGGACAGGGGAGGCAATCAGCCCCAGCATTTT
TRBJ2-5,NA,TRBV7-2,NA,CASSAGPPPETQYF,TGTGCCAGCAGCGCGGGACCCCCCCCCGAGACCCAGTACTTC
TRBJ2-1,NA,TRBV11-3,TRBD1,CASSLGTTGAENEQFF,TGTGCCAGCAGCTTAGGAACGACAGGGGCTGAGAATGAGCAGTTCTTC
TRBJ2-5,NA,TRBV7-2,TRBD2,CASSLAPRGGAGGETQYF,TGTGCCAGCAGCTTAGCACCCCGGGGGGGAGCGGGAGGAGAGACCCAGTACTTC
TRBJ1-6,NA,TRBV12-3/TRBV12-4,NA,CASRKTGNSPLHF,TGTGCCAGCCGTAAGACGGGAAATTCACCCCTCCACTTT
TRBJ2-1,NA,TRBV3-1/TRBV3-2,TRBD2,CASSQERIAGGNEQFF,TGTGCCAGCAGCCAAGAGCGGATAGCGGGAGGGAATGAGCAGTTCTTC
TRBJ2-1,NA,TRBV11-3,TRBD2,CASSQTRAGGGGAFF,TGTGCCAGCAGCCAGACAAGGGCCGGGGGGGGCGGAGCGTTCTTC
TRBJ1-2,once,TRBV6-2/TRBV6-3,NA,CASSGGQASYGYTF,TGTGCCAGCAGCGGGGGCCAGGCCTCCTATGGCTACACCTTC
TRBJ2-1,NA,TRBV12-3/TRBV12-4,NA,CASSTQGGNEQFF,TGTGCCAGCAGCACACAGGGGGGGAATGAGCAGTTCTTC
TRBJ2-2,NA,TRBV5-4,NA,CASSSYTGELFF,TGTGCCAGCAGCTCTTACACCGGGGAGCTGTTTTTT
TRBJ1-1,NA,TRBV10-3,NA,CAISGWGGNTEAFF,TGTGCCATCAGTGGCTGGGGGGGGAACACTGAAGCTTTCTTT
TRBJ2-3,NA,TRBV19,NA,CASSGTSTDTQYF,TGTGCCAGTAGTGGGACTAGCACAGATACGCAGTATTTT
TRBJ2-1,NA,TRBV13,NA,CASSGRGLVESNEQFF,TGTGCCAGCAGCGGACGCGGGCTAGTCGAGTCCAATGAGCAGTTCTTC
TRBJ2-5,NA,TRBV6-4,TRBD1,CASSLDRGGETQYF,TGTGCCAGCAGTTTAGACAGGGGTGGGGAGACCCAGTACTTC
TRBJ2-1,NA,TRBV4-3,NA,CASSQDGAGSYNEQFF,TGCGCCAGCAGCCAAGATGGGGCGGGGTCCTACAATGAGCAGTTCTTC
TRBJ1-5,NA,TRBV6-1,TRBD1,CASSEIPGQNQPQHF,TGTGCCAGCAGTGAGATTCCGGGACAGAATCAGCCCCAGCATTTT
TRBJ2-3,NA,TRBV4-3,NA,CASSQVKEVTDTQYF,TGCGCCAGCAGCCAAGTTAAAGAGGTCACAGATACGCAGTATTTT
TRBJ1-1,NA,TRBV5-1,NA,CASSPDRETEAFF,TGCGCCAGCAGCCCGGACAGAGAAACTGAAGCTTTCTTT
TRBJ2-5,NA,TRBV7-9,NA,CASRTDLQETQYF,TGTGCCAGCAGGACAGATCTCCAAGAGACCCAGTACTTC
TRBJ2-3,NA,TRBV5-6,NA,CASSLGGLGTDTQYF,TGTGCCAGCAGCTTAGGTGGGCTTGGCACAGATACGCAGTATTTT
TRBJ1-1,NA,TRBV2,NA,CASREIGEAFF,TGTGCCAGCAGGGAGATAGGTGAAGCTTTCTTT
TRBJ1-1,NA,TRBV9,NA,CASSVQGLTEAFF,TGTGCCAGCAGCGTCCAGGGTCTCACTGAAGCTTTCTTT